The 12 T cell receptor beta chains in this list originate from one sample, sequenced in a study of blood T cell repertoires in COVID-19. Measured with immunoSEQ multiplex PCR; TCRdb has only the in-frame clones, and not every one. The sample has around 220,000 clones, more than 65% seen once. Sequenced material: peripheral blood. The receptors here all came from a woman between 35 and 50 years old with active or convalescent COVID-19.

A few counts support this clone. This chain joins TRBV5-4 and TRBJ1-3; 7 bases line up with TRBD1. Germline V gene data show CDR1 as SGHNT and CDR2 as YYREEE (reference sequence). After removal of 4 bases from V and 4 bases from J, the junction contained 11 bases not matched to a gene. The CDR3 extends over 16 amino acids. DNA for the CDR3: TGTGCCAGCAGCCTTGATCCCGGGACAGACGGAAACACCATATATTTT. This sequence encodes CASSLDPGTDGNTIYF.

Notes on this clone: Distinct nucleotide sequences in the sample also encode this CDR3. The V and J genes are TRBV12-3 or TRBV12-4 and TRBJ2-7, with 9 bases fitting TRBD1. The ends lost 6 bases at V and 4 bases at J; junction bases unmatched: 4. This CDR3 has 13 residues. The CDR3 DNA is TGTGCCAGCAGAAGACAGGGGGTTTACGAGCAGTACTTC. Translating gives CASRRQGVYEQYF.

The J gene is TRBJ1-3, the V gene TRBV7-2; D is unclear. The CDR3 runs 14 residues. Between the trimmed V and J ends, which lost 5 bases and 2 bases, there was a span of 10 bases. In germline, CDR1 is SGHTA, CDR2 FQGNSA. The CDR3 reads CASSPGLAGNTIYF. In DNA, the CDR3 is TGTGCCAGCAGCCCGGGATTAGCTGGAAACACCATATATTTT.

A single count supports this clone. The chain recombines TRBV10-3 with TRBJ1-6, with TRBD1 matching 9 bases. The V gene end was trimmed by 3 bases and the J gene end by 10 bases; junction bases not matched to a gene: 7. CDR1 and CDR2 (germline): ENHRY, SYGVKD. The CDR3 totals 15 residues. CDR3 DNA sequence: TGTGCCATCAGTGAATCGGGACAGGGAAGATCACCCCTCCACTTT. This encodes CAISESGQGRSPLHF.

V usage is TRBV5-1 and J usage is TRBJ2-2; tentative D call: TRBD1 (5 bases). Germline lookup yields CDR1 SGHRS and CDR2 YFSETQ. The CDR3 spans 15 residues. V lost 1 base to trimming and J lost 1 base, with 8 bases between them. CDR3 bases: TGCGCCAGCAGCTTGAGGCAGGGGAACACCGGGGAGCTGTTTTTT. Encoded protein: CASSLRQGNTGELFF. Filled out from reference TRBV5-1 and TRBJ2-2, the complete variable domain reads KAGVTQTPRYLIKTRGQQVTLSCSPISGHRSVSWYQQTPGQGLQFLFEYFSETQRNKGNFPGRFSGRQFSNSRSEMNVSTLELGDSALYLCASSLRQGNTGELFFGEGSRLTVL.

The chain has TRBV6-5 and TRBJ2-1; D might be TRBD1 (6 bases). Trimming removed 7 bases at V and 0 bases at J, with 13 bases between. Germline loops: CDR1 MNHEY, CDR2 SVGAGI. The CDR3 has 15 residues. CDR3 nucleotides: TGTGCCAGCAAACAGGGCACTAGCTCCTACAATGAGCAGTTCTTC. Residues: CASKQGTSSYNEQFF.

The rearrangement joins TRBV5-1 to TRBJ1-2, with 7 bases aligning to TRBD1. Germline V gives CDR1 SGHRS, CDR2 YFSETQ. The CDR3 consists of 15 residues. V lost 4 bases, J lost 3 bases, and 9 bases stayed unmatched. The CDR3: CASSPLFGTDYGYTF. DNA for the CDR3: TGCGCCAGCAGCCCATTATTCGGGACAGACTATGGCTACACCTTC.

The chain's CDR3 is CASSVAGAPQDEQFF. DNA of the CDR3: TGTGCCAGCAGCGTAGCGGGGGCCCCCCAGGATGAGCAGTTCTTC. V and J are TRBV6-5 and TRBJ2-1; 9 nucleotides line up with TRBD2. The V segment lost 6 bases and the J segment 8 bases; nucleotides outside the gene matches: 11. The CDR3 totals 15 residues. Germline assignment: CDR1 MNHEY and CDR2 SVGAGI.

The sample holds one count of this clone. This chain joins TRBV27 and TRBJ2-3, with 7 positions matching TRBD1. V lost 6 bases, J lost 3 bases, and 24 bases stayed unmatched. Germline V gene data show CDR1 as MNHEY and CDR2 as SMNVEV (reference sequence). This CDR3 is built from 20 residues. CDR3 nucleotides: TGTGCCAGCAGCCGTAAGGCCATAGTTAGGGGGCTACTTGGGACAGATACGCAGTATTTT. It yields the protein CASSRKAIVRGLLGTDTQYF.

The chain recombines TRBV6-5 with TRBJ2-2, with D possibly matching TRBD1 (5 bases). CDR1 is MNHEY, CDR2 SVGAGI, per germline. V lost 11 bases, J lost 3 bases, and 13 bases lay in between. The CDR3 extends over 13 amino acids. CDR3 sequence (DNA): TGTGCCGGAGCATTAGGGGACACCGGGGAGCTGTTTTTT. Translation gives CAGALGDTGELFF.

The chain uses TRBV19 and TRBJ1-3, with D possibly TRBD1 on 5 matching bases. The CDR3 extends over 14 amino acids. The V end was cut by 10 bases, the J end by 7 bases, with 20 bases between. Germline V gene sequence: CDR1 LNHDA, CDR2 SQIVND (reference sequence). CDR3 in DNA: TGTGCCACTCTTGACCGGACAAGATACAACACCATATATTTT. Translating gives CATLDRTRYNTIYF. The full variable domain, its missing parts supplied by reference TRBV19 and TRBJ1-3, is DGGITQSPKYLFRKEGQNVTLSCEQNLNHDAMYWYRQDPGQGLRLIYYSQIVNDFQKGDIAEGYSVSREKKESFPLTVTSAQKNPTAFYLCATLDRTRYNTIYFGEGSWLTVV.

This rearrangement joins TRBV10-2 to TRBJ1-5, with 10 bases lining up with TRBD1. CDR3 size: 15 residues. Germline lookup yields CDR1 WSHSY and CDR2 SAAADI. V was pared by 5 bases and J by 5 bases, with 6 bases of the junction left unmatched. In DNA form, the CDR3 reads TGCGCCAGCAGTCCAGGGACAGGGGAAGATCAGCCCCAGCATTTT. Amino acid sequence: CASSPGTGEDQPQHF.